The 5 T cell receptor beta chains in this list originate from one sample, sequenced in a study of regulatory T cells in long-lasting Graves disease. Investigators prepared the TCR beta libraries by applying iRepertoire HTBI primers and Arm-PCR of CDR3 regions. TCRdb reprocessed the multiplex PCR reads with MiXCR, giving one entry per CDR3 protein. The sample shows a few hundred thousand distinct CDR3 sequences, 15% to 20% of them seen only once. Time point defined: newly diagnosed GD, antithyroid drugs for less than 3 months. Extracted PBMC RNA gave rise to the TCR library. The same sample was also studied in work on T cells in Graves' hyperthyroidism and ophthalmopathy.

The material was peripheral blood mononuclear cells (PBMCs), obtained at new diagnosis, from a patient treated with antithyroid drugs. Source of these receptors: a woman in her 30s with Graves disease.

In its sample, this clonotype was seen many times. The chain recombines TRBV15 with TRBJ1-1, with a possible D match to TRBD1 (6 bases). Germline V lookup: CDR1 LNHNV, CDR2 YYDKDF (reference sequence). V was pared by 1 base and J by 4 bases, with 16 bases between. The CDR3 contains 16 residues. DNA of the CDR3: TGTGCCACCAGCAGAGGGTGGGGGGCAGGAGGCACTGAAGCTTTCTTT. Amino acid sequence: CATSRGWGAGGTEAFF.

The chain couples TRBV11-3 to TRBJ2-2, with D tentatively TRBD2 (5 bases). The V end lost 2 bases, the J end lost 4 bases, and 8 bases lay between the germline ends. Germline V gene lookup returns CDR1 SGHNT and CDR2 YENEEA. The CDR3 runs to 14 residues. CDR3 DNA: TGTGCCAGCAGCTTACGCGGGTCCACCGGGGAGCTGTTTTTT. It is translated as CASSLRGSTGELFF. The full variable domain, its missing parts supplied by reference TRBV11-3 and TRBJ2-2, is EAGVVQSPRYKIIEKKQPVAFWCNPISGHNTLYWYLQNLGQGPELLIRYENEEAVDDSQLPKDRFSAERLKGVDSTLKIQPAELGDSAVYLCASSLRGSTGELFFGEGSRLTVL.

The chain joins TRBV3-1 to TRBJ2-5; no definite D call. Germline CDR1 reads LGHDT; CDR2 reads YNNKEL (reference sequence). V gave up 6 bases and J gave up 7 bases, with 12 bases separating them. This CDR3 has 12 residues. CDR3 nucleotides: TGTGCCAGCAGGGGCTTGAAGGGGACCCAGTACTTC. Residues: CASRGLKGTQYF.

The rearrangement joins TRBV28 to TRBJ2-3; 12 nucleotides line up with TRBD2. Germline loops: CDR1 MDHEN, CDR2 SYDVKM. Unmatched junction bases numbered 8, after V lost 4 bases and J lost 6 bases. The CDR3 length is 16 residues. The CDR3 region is CASSSTSGSFLDTQYF. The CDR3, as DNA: TGTGCCAGCAGTTCGACTAGCGGGAGTTTCTTGGATACGCAGTATTTT.

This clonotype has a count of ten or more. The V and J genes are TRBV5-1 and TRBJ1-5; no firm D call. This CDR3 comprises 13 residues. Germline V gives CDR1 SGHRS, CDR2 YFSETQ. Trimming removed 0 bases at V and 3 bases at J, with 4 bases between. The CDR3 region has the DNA TGCGCCAGCAGCTTGGACAACAATCAGCCCCAGCATTTT. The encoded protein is CASSLDNNQPQHF. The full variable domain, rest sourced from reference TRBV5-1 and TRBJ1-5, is KAGVTQTPRYLIKTRGQQVTLSCSPISGHRSVSWYQQTPGQGLQFLFEYFSETQRNKGNFPGRFSGRQFSNSRSEMNVSTLELGDSALYLCASSLDNNQPQHFGDGTRLSIL.